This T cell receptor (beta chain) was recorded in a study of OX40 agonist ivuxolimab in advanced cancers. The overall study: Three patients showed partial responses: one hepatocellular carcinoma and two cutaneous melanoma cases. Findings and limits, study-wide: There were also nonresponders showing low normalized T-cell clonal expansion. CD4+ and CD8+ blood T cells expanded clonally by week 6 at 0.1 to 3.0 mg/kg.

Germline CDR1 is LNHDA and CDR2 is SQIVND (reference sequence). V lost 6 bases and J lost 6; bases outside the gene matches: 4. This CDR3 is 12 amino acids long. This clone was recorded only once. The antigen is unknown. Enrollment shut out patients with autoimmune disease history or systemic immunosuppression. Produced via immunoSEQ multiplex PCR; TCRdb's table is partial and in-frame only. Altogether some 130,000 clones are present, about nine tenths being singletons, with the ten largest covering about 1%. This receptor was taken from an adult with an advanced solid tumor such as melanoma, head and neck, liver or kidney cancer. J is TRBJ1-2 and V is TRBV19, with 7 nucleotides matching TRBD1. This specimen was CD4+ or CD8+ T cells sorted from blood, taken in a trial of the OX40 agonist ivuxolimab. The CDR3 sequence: CASRQGPNGYTF. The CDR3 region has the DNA TGTGCCAGTAGACAGGGGCCGAATGGCTACACCTTC. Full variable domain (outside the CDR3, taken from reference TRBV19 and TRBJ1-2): DGGITQSPKYLFRKEGQNVTLSCEQNLNHDAMYWYRQDPGQGLRLIYYSQIVNDFQKGDIAEGYSVSREKKESFPLTVTSAQKNPTAFYLCASRQGPNGYTFGSGTRLTVV.